This is a list of T cell receptor beta chains from one sample in a study of blood T cell repertoires in COVID-19. Generated by immunoSEQ multiplex PCR, the TCRdb table keeps only in-frame clones and is missing some. The profile covers around 200,000 clones, with approximately 91% appearing a single time and under 2% taken by the ten largest. Sequencing input: peripheral blood. The receptors here all came from a man younger than 30 with active or convalescent COVID-19. Both conserved end residues are part of each CDR3. Fields, in order: clone size, V gene, D gene, J gene, CDR3 DNA, CDR3 protein. D genes are given only for firm matches. Clone size is not always given. Where it is, it says once, few, many or a class for expanded clones.

clone size: -; V gene: TRBV7-8; D gene: -; J gene: TRBJ1-2; CDR3 DNA: TGTGCCAGCAGCTTAGGAGGGTATGGCTATGGCTACACCTTC; CDR3 protein: CASSLGGYGYGYTF
clone size: -; V gene: TRBV5-1; D gene: -; J gene: TRBJ2-6; CDR3 DNA: TGCGCCAGCATGGCAGGGTTCTCTGGGGCCAACGTCCTGACTTTC; CDR3 protein: CASMAGFSGANVLTF
clone size: -; V gene: TRBV2; D gene: -; J gene: TRBJ1-2; CDR3 DNA: -; CDR3 protein: CASSTSTGTGYTF
clone size: -; V gene: TRBV6-5; D gene: -; J gene: TRBJ1-1; CDR3 DNA: TGTGCCATAGGGGGAAGAGGGGGCACTGAAGCTTTCTTT; CDR3 protein: CAIGGRGGTEAFF
clone size: few; V gene: TRBV30; D gene: TRBD2; J gene: TRBJ2-2; CDR3 DNA: TGTGCCTGGAGGCGGGAGAGCACCGGGGAGCTGTTTTTT; CDR3 protein: CAWRRESTGELFF
clone size: few; V gene: TRBV11-3; D gene: TRBD1; J gene: TRBJ1-1; CDR3 DNA: TGTGCCAGCAGCTTAGTACTCCGGGACAGGGAACCGTGGAACACTGAAGCTTTCTTT; CDR3 protein: CASSLVLRDREPWNTEAFF
clone size: -; V gene: TRBV4-2; D gene: TRBD1; J gene: TRBJ1-2; CDR3 DNA: TGTGCCAGCAGCCAATCCTCCCAGGGGGCGCGTGGCTACACCTTC; CDR3 protein: CASSQSSQGARGYTF
clone size: -; V gene: TRBV28; D gene: TRBD1; J gene: TRBJ1-6; CDR3 DNA: TGTGCCAGCAGTTCCTCGACAGGGGTACCGAATTCACCCCTCCACTTT; CDR3 protein: CASSSSTGVPNSPLHF
clone size: -; V gene: TRBV5-1; D gene: TRBD2; J gene: TRBJ2-1; CDR3 DNA: TGCGCCAGCAGCCAGGCTACGACTAGCGGGGGCCGGGGTGAGCAGTTCTTC; CDR3 protein: CASSQATTSGGRGEQFF
clone size: -; V gene: TRBV19; D gene: -; J gene: TRBJ2-6; CDR3 DNA: TGTGCCAGTACTTGGGCCGGGGCCAACGTCCTGACTTTC; CDR3 protein: CASTWAGANVLTF
clone size: -; V gene: TRBV4-2; D gene: -; J gene: TRBJ2-1; CDR3 DNA: TGTGCCAGCAGCCAAGTCGGACAGCCTGTATCATTCTTC; CDR3 protein: CASSQVGQPVSFF
clone size: few; V gene: TRBV28; D gene: TRBD1; J gene: TRBJ1-5; CDR3 DNA: TGTGCCAGCAGCCCTAGGGGGCGCGGTAGCAATCAGCCCCAGCATTTT; CDR3 protein: CASSPRGRGSNQPQHF
clone size: -; V gene: TRBV30; D gene: TRBD1; J gene: TRBJ2-1; CDR3 DNA: TGTGCCTGGAGCCTAAGGTCTCTTGGGACAGGGTTGGGTGAGCAGTTCTTC; CDR3 protein: CAWSLRSLGTGLGEQFF
clone size: -; V gene: TRBV24-1; D gene: -; J gene: TRBJ2-2; CDR3 DNA: TGTGCCACCAGTGAGCGACGACGGGCCGGGGAGCTGTTTTTT; CDR3 protein: CATSERRRAGELFF
clone size: -; V gene: TRBV10-1; D gene: -; J gene: TRBJ2-7; CDR3 DNA: TGCGCCAGCAGTGAAGGCGGGGCCCTCAAGCAGTACTTC; CDR3 protein: CASSEGGALKQYF
clone size: -; V gene: TRBV6-6; D gene: TRBD2; J gene: TRBJ2-5; CDR3 DNA: TGTGCCAGCAGTTACTTCCTAGCGGGGGGGGAGACCCAGTACTTC; CDR3 protein: CASSYFLAGGETQYF
clone size: -; V gene: TRBV9; D gene: -; J gene: TRBJ2-5; CDR3 DNA: TGTGCCAGCAGCGTAGTTAGCGGCGGGGAGACCCAGTACTTC; CDR3 protein: CASSVVSGGETQYF
clone size: -; V gene: TRBV12-3/TRBV12-4; D gene: -; J gene: TRBJ1-1; CDR3 DNA: TGTGCCAGCAGTTTAGTAGGGGACACTGAAGCTTTCTTT; CDR3 protein: CASSLVGDTEAFF
clone size: few; V gene: TRBV7-9; D gene: -; J gene: TRBJ1-2; CDR3 DNA: TGTGCCAGCAGCTTGCAGGCGAATAACTATGGCTACACCTTC; CDR3 protein: CASSLQANNYGYTF
clone size: -; V gene: TRBV30; D gene: -; J gene: TRBJ1-1; CDR3 DNA: TGTGCCTGGGCCCAGGGTCCCACTGAAGCTTTCTTT; CDR3 protein: CAWAQGPTEAFF
clone size: -; V gene: TRBV10-1; D gene: TRBD1; J gene: TRBJ2-7; CDR3 DNA: TGCGCCAGCTCAGACCCGGGACAGGGAACCTACGAGCAGTACTTC; CDR3 protein: CASSDPGQGTYEQYF
clone size: -; V gene: TRBV30; D gene: -; J gene: TRBJ1-5; CDR3 DNA: TGTGCCTGGAGCCCAGAACCCAGTAGCAATCAGCCCCAGCATTTT; CDR3 protein: CAWSPEPSSNQPQHF
clone size: -; V gene: TRBV19; D gene: -; J gene: TRBJ1-5; CDR3 DNA: TGTGCCAGTAGTGAACAGGGCGACGTAGGGCCCCAGCATTTT; CDR3 protein: CASSEQGDVGPQHF
clone size: -; V gene: TRBV6-5; D gene: -; J gene: TRBJ1-2; CDR3 DNA: TGTGCCAGCAGCACCGGACAGCCCTATGGCTACACCTTC; CDR3 protein: CASSTGQPYGYTF
clone size: -; V gene: TRBV6-2/TRBV6-3; D gene: TRBD1; J gene: TRBJ2-5; CDR3 DNA: TGTGCCAGCAGTTACACGACAGGGGCTCAAGAGACCCAGTACTTC; CDR3 protein: CASSYTTGAQETQYF
clone size: -; V gene: TRBV19; D gene: TRBD1; J gene: TRBJ1-1; CDR3 DNA: TGTGCCAGTAGTATGAGATCCCGGACAGGGCGAACTGAAGCTTTCTTT; CDR3 protein: CASSMRSRTGRTEAFF
clone size: -; V gene: TRBV19; D gene: TRBD1; J gene: TRBJ2-7; CDR3 DNA: TGTGCCAGTAGCCACTTCCCCGGGACAGGGGACCTAGAGCAGTACTTC; CDR3 protein: CASSHFPGTGDLEQYF